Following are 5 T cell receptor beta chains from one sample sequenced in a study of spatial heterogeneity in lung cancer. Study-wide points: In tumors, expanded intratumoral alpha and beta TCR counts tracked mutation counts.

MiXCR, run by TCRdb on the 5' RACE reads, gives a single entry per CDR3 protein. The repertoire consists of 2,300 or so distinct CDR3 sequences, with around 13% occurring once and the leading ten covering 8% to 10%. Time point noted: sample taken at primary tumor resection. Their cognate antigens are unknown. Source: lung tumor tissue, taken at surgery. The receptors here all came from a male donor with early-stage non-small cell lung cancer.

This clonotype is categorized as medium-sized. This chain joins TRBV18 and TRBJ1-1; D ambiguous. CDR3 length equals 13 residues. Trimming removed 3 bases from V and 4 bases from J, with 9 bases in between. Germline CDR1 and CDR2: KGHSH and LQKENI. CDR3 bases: TGTGCCAGCTCACCTCTAGGGAGCACTGAAGCTTTCTTT. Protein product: CASSPLGSTEAFF.

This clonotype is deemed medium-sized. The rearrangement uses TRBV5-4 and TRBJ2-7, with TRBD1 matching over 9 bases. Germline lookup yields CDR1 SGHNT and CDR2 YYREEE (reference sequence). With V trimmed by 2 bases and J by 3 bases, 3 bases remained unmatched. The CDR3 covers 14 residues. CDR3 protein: CASSLQGAGYEQYF. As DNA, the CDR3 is TGTGCCAGCAGCTTACAGGGGGCGGGCTACGAGCAGTACTTC.

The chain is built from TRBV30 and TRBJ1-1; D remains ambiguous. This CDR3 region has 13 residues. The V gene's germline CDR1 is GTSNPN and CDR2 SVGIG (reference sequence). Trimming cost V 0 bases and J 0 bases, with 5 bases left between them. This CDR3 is CAWSVKLNTEAFF. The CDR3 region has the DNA TGTGCCTGGAGTGTAAAATTGAACACTGAAGCTTTCTTT.

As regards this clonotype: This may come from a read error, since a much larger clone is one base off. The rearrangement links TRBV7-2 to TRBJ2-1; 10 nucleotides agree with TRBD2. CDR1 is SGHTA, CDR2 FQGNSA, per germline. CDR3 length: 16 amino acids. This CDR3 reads CVSSTRASGGASEQFF. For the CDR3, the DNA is TGTGTCAGCAGCACCCGGGCCAGCGGGGGGGCTAGTGAGCAGTTCTTC.

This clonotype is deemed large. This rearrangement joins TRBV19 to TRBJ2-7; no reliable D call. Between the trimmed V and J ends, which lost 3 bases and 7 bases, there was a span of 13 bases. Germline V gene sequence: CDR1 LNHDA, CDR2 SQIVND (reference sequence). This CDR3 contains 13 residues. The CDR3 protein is CASSIRSGQEQYF. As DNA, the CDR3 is TGTGCCAGTAGTATTCGGTCCGGCCAGGAGCAGTACTTC.